The 14 T cell receptor beta chains given below trace back to one sample, sequenced in a study of shared clonotypes between healthy human individuals. Measured with immunoSEQ multiplex PCR; TCRdb has only the in-frame clones, and not every one. This sample has about 730,000 clones, with about two thirds found just once. The sequencing sample was made of memory CD4+ T cells sorted from blood. Subset denoted: CD45RA-negative fraction. The receptors stem from a woman in her twenties or thirties in good health.

The chain combines TRBV7-8 with TRBJ1-5; TRBD1 is a possible D gene (6 bases). The V end lost 0 bases, the J end lost 4 bases, and 19 bases lay between the germline ends. Germline V gene sequence: CDR1 SGHVS, CDR2 FQNEAQ. This CDR3 has 18 residues. The CDR3 region has the DNA TGTGCCAGCAGCTTAGCGATTTTTTGGGACCAGGGGAATCAGCCCCAGCATTTT. It yields the protein CASSLAIFWDQGNQPQHF.

The J gene is TRBJ2-1, the V gene TRBV19, with a weak D call TRBD2 (5 bases). This CDR3 region has 15 residues. Germline V gives CDR1 LNHDA, CDR2 SQIVND (reference sequence). V dropped 7 bases and J dropped 7 bases, with 20 bases sitting between them. Here the CDR3 reads CASTFASGPVNEQFF. CDR3 coding DNA: TGTGCCAGTACATTCGCCAGCGGACCGGTAAATGAGCAGTTCTTC.

The chain uses TRBV7-9 and TRBJ2-5; 8 nucleotides agree with TRBD2. Trimming took 5 bases from V and 2 from J; bases not matched to a gene: 19. Per germline, CDR1 SEHNR and CDR2 FQNEAQ (reference sequence). The CDR3 is made up of 19 amino acids. The CDR3 DNA reads as TGTGCCAGCAGCAACAATAGCGGGAAGACGAGAATGGGACAAGAGACCCAGTACTTC. This gives the protein CASSNNSGKTRMGQETQYF.

This clone has only one observation. V gene TRBV27 combines with J gene TRBJ2-5, with 7 bases matching TRBD1. Germline lookup yields CDR1 MNHEY and CDR2 SMNVEV (reference sequence). The CDR3 runs to 15 residues. V lost 0 bases and J lost 3; bases outside the gene matches: 4. The CDR3 nucleotides are TGTGCCAGCAGTTTATCGACCGGGACAGAAGAGACCCAGTACTTC. Protein sequence: CASSLSTGTEETQYF.

This clone came up a few times. This chain links TRBV9 with TRBJ1-1; no definite D call. Germline V gene lookup returns CDR1 SGDLS and CDR2 YYNGEE. CDR3 length equals 14 residues. The V and J ends lost 0 bases and 1 base respectively, with 7 bases between them. Here the CDR3 reads CASSVAPENTEAFF. The CDR3, as DNA: TGTGCCAGCAGCGTAGCCCCGGAGAACACTGAAGCTTTCTTT.

V is TRBV29-1 and J is TRBJ2-5, with 7 bases lining up with TRBD1. V shed 4 bases and J 5 bases; nucleotides not matched to a gene: 4. The CDR3 is made up of 12 amino acids. Germline CDR1 is SQVTM and CDR2 is ANQGSEA. CDR3 amino acids: CSVGRGGETQYF. DNA for the CDR3: TGCAGCGTTGGAAGAGGGGGCGAGACCCAGTACTTC.

V usage is TRBV7-9 and J usage is TRBJ2-2, with D possibly matching TRBD2 (5 bases). Germline CDR1 is SEHNR and CDR2 is FQNEAQ (reference sequence). The CDR3 has 16 residues. Trimming left V 0 bases short and J 4 bases short, with 12 bases between. The CDR3 region is CASSLAPPRGTGELFF. The CDR3 nucleotides are TGTGCCAGCAGCTTAGCCCCCCCCCGGGGCACCGGGGAGCTGTTTTTT.

The J gene is TRBJ2-3, the V gene TRBV29-1, with D maybe TRBD2 (5 bases). Germline-derived CDR1 and CDR2 are SQVTM and ANQGSEA. CDR3 length: 13 residues. The V gene lost 8 bases and the J gene lost 2 bases, with 14 bases spanning the gap. Here the CDR3 DNA reads TGCAGCTCTTCGTGGGAGTTCACAGATACGCAGTATTTT. Translated: CSSSWEFTDTQYF.

V usage is TRBV7-2 and J usage is TRBJ2-1, with 9 nucleotides matching TRBD1. Germline V CDR1 and CDR2: SGHTA, FQGNSA. The CDR3 contains 14 residues. With 6 bases clipped from V and 7 bases from J, the junction kept 7 bases outside the gene matches. The CDR3 sequence: CASRPGQGKNEQFF. CDR3 DNA sequence: TGTGCCAGCAGACCTGGACAGGGGAAAAATGAGCAGTTCTTC.

The chain recombines TRBV7-8 with TRBJ2-7; 10 bases fit TRBD1. This CDR3 contains 14 residues. V shed 5 bases and J 5 bases; nucleotides not matched to a gene: 6. CDR1 and CDR2 from the germline V gene are SGHVS and FQNEAQ. Here the CDR3 reads CASSPGQGGNEQYF. The CDR3 bases are TGTGCCAGCAGCCCAGGACAGGGGGGGAACGAGCAGTACTTC.

The V gene is TRBV27, the J gene TRBJ2-7; D is perhaps TRBD2 (5 bases). Trimming shortened V by 3 bases and J by 6 bases, and 12 bases separated the two germline ends. CDR1 MNHEY and CDR2 SMNVEV come from the germline V gene (reference sequence). The CDR3 extends over 13 amino acids. CDR3 residues: CASSFGVSGEQYF. CDR3 DNA sequence: TGTGCCAGCAGTTTCGGGGTATCGGGCGAGCAGTACTTC.

The J gene is TRBJ1-5, the V gene TRBV7-9, with 9 bases identical to TRBD1. The CDR3 extends over 14 amino acids. V shed 4 bases, J shed 7 bases, and the junction held 5 bases outside the gene matches. Per the germline V gene, CDR1 is SEHNR and CDR2 is FQNEAQ (reference sequence). The CDR3 here is CASSSDRGGQPQHF. The CDR3 DNA sequence: TGTGCCAGCAGCTCGGACAGGGGTGGGCAGCCCCAGCATTTT. Full variable domain (rest looked up from reference TRBV7-9 and TRBJ1-5): DTGVSQNPRHKITKRGQNVTFRCDPISEHNRLYWYRQTLGQGPEFLTYFQNEAQLEKSRLLSDRFSAERPKGSFSTLEIQRTEQGDSAMYLCASSSDRGGQPQHFGDGTRLSIL.

The V and J genes are TRBV27 and TRBJ2-1; no firm D call. The V end lost 5 bases, the J end lost 8 bases, and 22 bases lay between the germline ends. CDR3 size: 16 residues. Looked up from germline, CDR1 is MNHEY and CDR2 is SMNVEV (reference sequence). The DNA of the CDR3 is TGTGCCAGCAGTCCCTCAAGATTCCCAAATCGTGATGAGCAGTTCTTC. Translated: CASSPSRFPNRDEQFF.

This clone was picked up a small number of times. V is TRBV28 and J is TRBJ2-3; tentative D call: TRBD2 (5 bases). The CDR3 covers 12 residues. CDR1 MDHEN and CDR2 SYDVKM come from the germline V gene. V was pared by 7 bases and J by 3 bases, with 8 bases between. Here the CDR3 reads CASNGETDTQYF. Written as DNA, the CDR3 is TGTGCCAGCAACGGGGAAACAGATACGCAGTATTTT.